Detailed here is one TCR beta chain. The participants were between roughly 18 and 100 years old and came from some 23 US areas. This sample is part of a study of blood T cell repertoires in COVID-19. Using immunoSEQ multiplex PCR, the repertoire was profiled, and TCRdb retains in-frame clones only, with some absent. This repertoire shows fewer than 400,000 clones, roughly 90% found once; its top ten account for roughly 3.9%. The sample was PBMCs or T cells enriched from blood (not recorded which). The receptor's source is a woman aged 25 to 39 who had been exposed to COVID-19.

CDR3 in amino acids: CAISKTQVPDSYNSPLHF. The CDR3 bases are TGTGCCATCAGCAAGACCCAGGTTCCGGACTCCTATAATTCACCCCTCCACTTT. The V call is TRBV10-3, the J call TRBJ1-6; no definite D call. Trimming pared 6 bases from V and 0 bases from J, leaving 18 bases between. Per the germline V gene, CDR1 is ENHRY and CDR2 is SYGVKD. This CDR3 region has 18 residues.